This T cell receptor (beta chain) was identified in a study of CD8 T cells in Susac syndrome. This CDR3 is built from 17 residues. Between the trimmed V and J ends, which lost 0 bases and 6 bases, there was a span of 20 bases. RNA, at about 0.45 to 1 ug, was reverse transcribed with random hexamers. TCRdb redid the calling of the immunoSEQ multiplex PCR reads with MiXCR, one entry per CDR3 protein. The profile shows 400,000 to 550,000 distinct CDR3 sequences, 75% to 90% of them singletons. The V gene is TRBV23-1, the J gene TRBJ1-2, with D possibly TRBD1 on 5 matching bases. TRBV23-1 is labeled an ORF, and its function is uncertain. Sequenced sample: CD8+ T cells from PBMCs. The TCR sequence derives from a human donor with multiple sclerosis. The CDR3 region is CASSQSPGPTGVDGYTF. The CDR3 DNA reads TGCGCCAGCAGTCAATCTCCCGGACCGACGGGGGTCGATGGCTACACCTTC.